This TCR beta chain was captured by sequencing in a study of blood T cell repertoires in COVID-19. Across the study: PBMCs, B-cell-depleted T cells, or T cells provided the cDNA or gDNA that made up the material.

The table came from immunoSEQ multiplex PCR; TCRdb's copy has only in-frame clones and leaves some out. Among about 66,000 clones listed, about 82% were seen once. The receptor was isolated from a man aged 50-60 years with active COVID-19. Input material: peripheral blood.

CDR3 amino acids: CASSSRGLGTEAFF. CDR3 nucleotides: TGTGCCAGCAGCAGCAGGGGGCTCGGCACTGAAGCTTTCTTT. The chain employs TRBV7-6 and TRBJ1-1; 8 bases fit TRBD1. Germline CDR1 SGHVS, CDR2 FNYEAQ. The CDR3 totals 14 residues. With V trimmed by 5 bases and J by 4 bases, 6 bases remained unmatched.